The 21 T cell receptor beta chains given below trace back to one sample, sequenced in a study of T cell changes during pregnancy in multiple sclerosis. This table comes from immunoSEQ multiplex PCR, and its TCRdb copy is limited to in-frame clones, with some not included. The data show tens of thousands of clones, about 91% seen once. The sequencing used CD4+ T cells from peripheral blood mononuclear cells, collected in the third trimester of pregnancy. The receptors originated from a female donor in good health, enrolled as a control in a pregnancy study.

V usage is TRBV10-2 and J usage is TRBJ2-7; no clear D. Trimming took off 2 bases at V and 2 bases at J, with 10 bases between the two ends. The CDR3 length is 14 residues. The germline V gene has CDR1 WSHSY and CDR2 SAAADI. The CDR3: CASSEASPPYEQYF. The CDR3 coding sequence is TGCGCCAGCAGTGAGGCCAGTCCCCCCTACGAGCAGTACTTC.

The chain carries TRBV11-3 and TRBJ2-1, with D unresolved. Trimming stripped 1 base from V and 5 bases from J, with 6 bases between. CDR3 length: 13 residues. Germline V gives CDR1 SGHNT, CDR2 YENEEA. This CDR3 reads CASSLGADNEQFF. For the CDR3, the DNA is TGTGCCAGCAGCTTAGGGGCCGACAATGAGCAGTTCTTC.

The rearrangement uses TRBV18 and TRBJ2-5; 8 nucleotides line up with TRBD2. Unmatched junction bases numbered 8, after V lost 10 bases and J lost 1 base. Germline V gene data show CDR1 as KGHSH and CDR2 as LQKENI. The CDR3 loop spans 14 amino acids. In DNA form, the CDR3 reads TGTGCCACCGAGCCTAGCGGGTCCCAAGAGACCCAGTACTTC. Translated, it gives CATEPSGSQETQYF.

The chain carries TRBV11-2 and TRBJ2-3; the match to TRBD2 covers 13 bases. CDR3 size: 16 residues. Per the germline V gene, CDR1 is SGHAT and CDR2 is FQNNGV. The V and J ends lost 3 bases and 2 bases, in that order; junction bases with no gene match: 2. The CDR3 loop is CASSLGTSGVTDTQYF. CDR3 DNA sequence: TGTGCCAGCAGCTTGGGGACTAGCGGGGTCACAGATACGCAGTATTTT.

CDR3 sequence reads: CASSLADRSGRYTF. The CDR3 DNA is TGCGCCAGCAGCTTGGCGGACAGGAGCGGAAGGTACACCTTC. This sequence joins TRBV5-1 and TRBJ1-2; 7 bases match TRBD1. The CDR3 loop spans 14 amino acids. Germline CDR1 is SGHRS and CDR2 is YFSETQ. J lost 11 bases, V lost 0 bases, and 10 bases had no gene match.

CDR3 nucleotide sequence: TGTGCCAGCAGCATAGGACAGGGGGGCAACACCGGGGAGCTGTTTTTT. This translates into CASSIGQGGNTGELFF. The chain carries TRBV5-4 and TRBJ2-2; 10 bases line up with TRBD1. This CDR3 is built from 16 residues. CDR1 is SGHNT and CDR2 is YYREEE in the germline V gene (reference sequence). After removal of 4 bases from V and 2 bases from J, the junction contained 5 bases not matched to a gene.

CDR3 region: CASSLGQGVRSQPQHF. CDR3 DNA sequence: TGTGCCAGCAGCTTAGGCCAGGGGGTACGTAGTCAGCCCCAGCATTTT. V usage is TRBV7-8 and J usage is TRBJ1-5, with TRBD1 matching over 7 bases. The germline V gene encodes CDR1 SGHVS and CDR2 FQNEAQ. CDR3 length equals 16 residues. Trimming at V came to 1 base and at J to 6 bases, leaving 9 bases not matched to a gene.

The rearrangement uses TRBV6-5 and TRBJ1-5, with TRBD1 matching over 9 bases. The germline V gene has CDR1 MNHEY and CDR2 SVGAGI. The J segment lost 6 bases and the V segment lost 5 bases, leaving 8 bases of the junction unmatched. CDR3 length equals 15 residues. The CDR3 sequence: CASSPLDRGSQPQHF. CDR3 DNA: TGTGCCAGCAGTCCCTTGGACAGGGGATCTCAGCCCCAGCATTTT.

The chain recombines TRBV19 with TRBJ1-5, with 10 nucleotides matching TRBD1. The ends lost 5 bases at V and 2 bases at J; junction bases unmatched: 9. Germline lookup yields CDR1 LNHDA and CDR2 SQIVND (reference sequence). The CDR3 contains 17 residues. CDR3 in DNA: TGTGCCAGTAGTCTGAGACAGGGGGCAGCGCGCAATCAGCCCCAGCATTTT. It specifies CASSLRQGAARNQPQHF.

The genes are TRBV6-5 and TRBJ1-2; TRBD1 matches at 7 bases. Trimming removed 10 bases from V and 4 bases from J; junction bases left unmatched: 12. CDR1 MNHEY and CDR2 SVGAGI come from the germline V gene. CDR3 size: 14 residues. CDR3 region: CATKRGGNGYGYTF. DNA of the CDR3: TGTGCCACCAAAAGAGGGGGCAACGGCTATGGCTACACCTTC.

The chain uses TRBV5-5 and TRBJ2-5; weak D call: TRBD1 (6 bases). Trimming cost V 4 bases and J 1 base, with 11 bases left between them. Germline V gives CDR1 SGHKS, CDR2 YYEKEE (reference sequence). This CDR3 contains 14 residues. In DNA, the CDR3 is TGTGCCAGCAGCGAGGCAGGGGTCCAAGAGACCCAGTACTTC. It translates to CASSEAGVQETQYF.

The genes are TRBV5-6 and TRBJ2-3, with no clear D. Trimming removed 0 bases from V and 3 bases from J, with 5 bases in between. This CDR3 comprises 13 residues. Germline V CDR1 and CDR2: SGHDT, YYEEEE. CDR3 residues: CASSLGGTDTQYF. For the CDR3, the DNA is TGTGCCAGCAGCTTGGGAGGTACAGATACGCAGTATTTT. The full variable domain, completed using reference TRBV5-6 and TRBJ2-3, is DAGVTQSPTHLIKTRGQQVTLRCSPKSGHDTVSWYQQALGQGPQFIFQYYEEEERQRGNFPDRFSGHQFPNYSSELNVNALLLGDSALYLCASSLGGTDTQYFGPGTRLTVL.

This clone was counted once. J is TRBJ2-5 and V is TRBV19, with D possibly TRBD1 on 6 matching bases. The CDR3 consists of 14 residues. CDR1 is LNHDA, CDR2 SQIVND, per germline (reference sequence). The V end was cut by 1 base, the J end by 1 base, with 7 bases between. The CDR3 region is CASSIGGPQETQYF. CDR3 coding DNA: TGTGCCAGTAGTATAGGGGGGCCCCAAGAGACCCAGTACTTC. The full variable domain, with the rest looked up from reference TRBV19 and TRBJ2-5, is DGGITQSPKYLFRKEGQNVTLSCEQNLNHDAMYWYRQDPGQGLRLIYYSQIVNDFQKGDIAEGYSVSREKKESFPLTVTSAQKNPTAFYLCASSIGGPQETQYFGPGTRLLVL.

The V and J genes are TRBV5-4 and TRBJ2-3; 9 positions agree with TRBD1. This CDR3 contains 17 residues. The germline V gene encodes CDR1 SGHNT and CDR2 YYREEE (reference sequence). DNA of the CDR3: TGTGCAATGCAGGGGACAGGGATTCGAATCCTTACAGATACGCAGTATTTT. This gives the protein CAMQGTGIRILTDTQYF.

The chain recombines TRBV14 with TRBJ2-5; D not resolved. Per germline, CDR1 SGHDN and CDR2 FVKESK. CDR3 size: 14 residues. V was pared by 1 base and J by 5 bases, with 11 bases between. Here the CDR3 reads CASSQAASLETQYF. CDR3 coding DNA: TGTGCCAGCAGCCAAGCTGCGTCCCTGGAGACCCAGTACTTC.

This chain links TRBV6-6 with TRBJ1-5; no clear D gene. The V end lost 6 bases, the J end lost 4 bases, and 10 bases lay between the germline ends. This CDR3 has 13 residues. Per the germline V gene, CDR1 is MNHNY and CDR2 is SVGAGI (reference sequence). The CDR3 here is CASSPLSNQPQHF. CDR3 in DNA: TGTGCCAGCAGCCCCCTTAGTAATCAGCCCCAGCATTTT.

This rearrangement joins TRBV6-5 to TRBJ1-5; D gene uncertain. This CDR3 region has 13 residues. The ends were cut back, 0 bases at V and 6 bases at J, with 6 bases in the middle. The germline V gene has CDR1 MNHEY and CDR2 SVGAGI. The CDR3 coding sequence is TGTGCCAGCAGTTACTCCCTCGTTCAGCCCCAGCATTTT. It encodes CASSYSLVQPQHF.

The V and J genes are TRBV23-1 and TRBJ1-4; tentative D call: TRBD1 (6 bases). TRBV23-1 qualifies as an ORF whose function is uncertain. The CDR3 has 15 residues. Trimming cost V 5 bases and J 1 base, with 11 bases left between them. CDR3 protein: CASSSHRVTNEKLFF. The CDR3 bases are TGCGCCAGCAGTTCCCACAGGGTAACTAATGAAAAACTGTTTTTT.

This chain connects TRBV4-2 to TRBJ2-1; the match to TRBD2 covers 16 bases. V dropped 4 bases and J dropped 7; count of bases not matched to a gene: 4. Germline V gene lookup returns CDR1 LGHNA and CDR2 YNFKEQ. The CDR3 has 16 residues. The CDR3 DNA is TGTGCCAGCAGCCTGGGACTAGCGGGGGGGCAGAATGAGCAGTTCTTC. As protein: CASSLGLAGGQNEQFF.

This clone occurred a few times. This chain links TRBV2 with TRBJ1-1, with D unclear. CDR3 length: 12 residues. CDR1 and CDR2 from the germline V gene are SNHLY and FYNNEI. Trimming stripped 2 bases from V and 10 bases from J, with 11 bases between. The CDR3 loop reads CASSENEGAAFF. CDR3 nucleotide sequence: TGTGCCAGCAGTGAAAACGAGGGTGCAGCTTTCTTT. The whole variable domain, remainder taken from reference TRBV2 and TRBJ1-1, is EPEVTQTPSHQVTQMGQEVILRCVPISNHLYFYWYRQILGQKVEFLVSFYNNEISEKSEIFDDQFSVERPDGSNFTLKIRSTKLEDSAMYFCASSENEGAAFFGQGTRLTVV.

The rearrangement links TRBV19 to TRBJ1-5, with a possible D match to TRBD1 (5 bases). Trimming removed 9 bases from V and 4 bases from J, with 13 bases in between. The CDR3 loop spans 13 amino acids. Germline CDR1 LNHDA, CDR2 SQIVND (reference sequence). The chain's CDR3 is CARESGRNQPQHF. The CDR3, as DNA: TGTGCCAGGGAATCAGGGCGAAATCAGCCCCAGCATTTT. The whole variable domain, remainder taken from reference TRBV19 and TRBJ1-5, is DGGITQSPKYLFRKEGQNVTLSCEQNLNHDAMYWYRQDPGQGLRLIYYSQIVNDFQKGDIAEGYSVSREKKESFPLTVTSAQKNPTAFYLCARESGRNQPQHFGDGTRLSIL.